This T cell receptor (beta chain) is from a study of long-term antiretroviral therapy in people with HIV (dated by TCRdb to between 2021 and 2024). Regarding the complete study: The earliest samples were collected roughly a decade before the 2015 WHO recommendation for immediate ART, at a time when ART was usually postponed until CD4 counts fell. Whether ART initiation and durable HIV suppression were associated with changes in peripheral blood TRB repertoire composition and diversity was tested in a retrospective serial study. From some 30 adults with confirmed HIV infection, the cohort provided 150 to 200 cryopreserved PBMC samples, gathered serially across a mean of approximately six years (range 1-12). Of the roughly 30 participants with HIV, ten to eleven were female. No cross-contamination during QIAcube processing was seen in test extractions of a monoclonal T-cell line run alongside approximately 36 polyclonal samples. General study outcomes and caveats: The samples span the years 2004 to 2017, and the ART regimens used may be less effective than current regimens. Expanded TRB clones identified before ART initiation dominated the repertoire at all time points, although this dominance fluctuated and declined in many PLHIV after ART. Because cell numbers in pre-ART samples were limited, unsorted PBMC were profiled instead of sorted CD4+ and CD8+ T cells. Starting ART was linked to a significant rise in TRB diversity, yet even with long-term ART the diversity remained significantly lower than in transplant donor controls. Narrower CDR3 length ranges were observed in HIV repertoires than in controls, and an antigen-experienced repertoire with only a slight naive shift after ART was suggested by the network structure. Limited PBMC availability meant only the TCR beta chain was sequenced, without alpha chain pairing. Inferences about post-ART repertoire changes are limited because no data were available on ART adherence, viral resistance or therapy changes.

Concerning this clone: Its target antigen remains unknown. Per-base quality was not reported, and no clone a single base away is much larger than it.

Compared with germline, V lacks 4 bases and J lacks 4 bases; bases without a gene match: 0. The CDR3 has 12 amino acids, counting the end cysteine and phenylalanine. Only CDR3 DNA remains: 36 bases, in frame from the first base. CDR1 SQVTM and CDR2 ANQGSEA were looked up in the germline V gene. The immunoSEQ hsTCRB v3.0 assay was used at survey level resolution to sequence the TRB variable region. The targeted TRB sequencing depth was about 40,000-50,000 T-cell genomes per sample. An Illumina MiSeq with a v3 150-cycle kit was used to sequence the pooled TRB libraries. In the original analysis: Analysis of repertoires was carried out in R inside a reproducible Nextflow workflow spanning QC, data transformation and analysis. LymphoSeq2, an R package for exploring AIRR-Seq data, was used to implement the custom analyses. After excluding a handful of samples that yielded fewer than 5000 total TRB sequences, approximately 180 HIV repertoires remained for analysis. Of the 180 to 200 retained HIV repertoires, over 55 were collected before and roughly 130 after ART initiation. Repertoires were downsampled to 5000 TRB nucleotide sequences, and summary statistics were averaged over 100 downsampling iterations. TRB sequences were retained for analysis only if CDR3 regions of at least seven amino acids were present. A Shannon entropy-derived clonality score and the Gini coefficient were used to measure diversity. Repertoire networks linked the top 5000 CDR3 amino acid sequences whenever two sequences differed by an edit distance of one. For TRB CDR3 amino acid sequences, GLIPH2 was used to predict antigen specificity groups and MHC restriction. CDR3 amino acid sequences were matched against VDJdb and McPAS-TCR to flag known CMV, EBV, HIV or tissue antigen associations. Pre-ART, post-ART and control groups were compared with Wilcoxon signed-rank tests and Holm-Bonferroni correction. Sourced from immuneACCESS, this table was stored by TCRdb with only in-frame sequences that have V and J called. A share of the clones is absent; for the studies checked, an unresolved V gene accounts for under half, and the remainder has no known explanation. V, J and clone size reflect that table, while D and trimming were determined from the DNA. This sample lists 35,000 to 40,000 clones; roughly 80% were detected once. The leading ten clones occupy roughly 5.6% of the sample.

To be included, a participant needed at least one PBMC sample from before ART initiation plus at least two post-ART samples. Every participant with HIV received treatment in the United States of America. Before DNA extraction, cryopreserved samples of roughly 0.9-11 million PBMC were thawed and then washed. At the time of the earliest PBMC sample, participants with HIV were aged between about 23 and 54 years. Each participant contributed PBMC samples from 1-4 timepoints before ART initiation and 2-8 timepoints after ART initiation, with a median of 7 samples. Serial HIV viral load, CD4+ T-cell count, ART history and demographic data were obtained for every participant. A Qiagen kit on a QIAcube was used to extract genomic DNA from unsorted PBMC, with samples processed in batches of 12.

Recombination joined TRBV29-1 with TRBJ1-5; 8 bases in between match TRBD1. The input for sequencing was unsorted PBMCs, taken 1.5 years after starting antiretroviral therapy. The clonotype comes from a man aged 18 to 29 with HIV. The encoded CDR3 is CSVGTGNQPQHF. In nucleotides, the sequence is TGCAGCGTTGGGACAGGGAATCAGCCCCAGCATTTT.